One and the same sample provided the 9 T cell receptor beta chains below, sequenced in a study of naive and memory T cell subsets listed by TCRdb under 2017. The library was prepared using UMI-ligation and nested PCR. Sequencing relied on an Illumina MiSeq. The beta constant-region primer was an equimolar mix of two oligonucleotides covering both TRBC1 and TRBC2. Using fastp at Q25 and MiXCR, TCRdb reprocessed the public reads and kept productive beta chains. Each entry merges the rows of one CDR3 protein and shows their most common DNA and genes. The sample table shows some 150,000 distinct CDR3 sequences, and over 15% are seen once. The ten largest clonotypes hold just over 0.14% of the sample. The source material was naive CD4+ T cells from blood. The sample's cell subset or site, from its label and the paper: naive T cells, CD45RA high CD27+. Receptors originate from a human donor in good health.

This clonotype appeared a few times. This chain joins TRBV20-1 and TRBJ2-1; no clear D gene. This CDR3 contains 13 residues. Trimming cost V 2 bases and J 0 bases, with 5 bases left between them. Germline assignment: CDR1 DFQATT and CDR2 SNEGSKA (reference sequence). In DNA form, the CDR3 reads TGCAGTGCTAGACCTAGCTCCTACAATGAGCAGTTCTTC. Amino acids: CSARPSSYNEQFF.

This chain joins TRBV20-1 and TRBJ2-7; no reliable D call. Germline CDR1 reads DFQATT; CDR2 reads SNEGSKA (reference sequence). Trimming cost V 6 bases and J 4 bases, with 13 bases left between them. The CDR3 contains 12 residues. The CDR3 bases are TGCAGTGCGCACGCTGGGAAGTACGAGCAGTACTTC. Protein: CSAHAGKYEQYF.

Many counts were recorded for this clonotype. This chain links TRBV6-6 with TRBJ2-3; 12 bases are shared with TRBD2. The CDR3 spans 18 residues. The germline V gene has CDR1 MNHNY and CDR2 SVGAGI (reference sequence). J lost 1 base, V lost 6 bases, and 11 bases had no gene match. The CDR3 loop reads CASRLSSGRGEGTDTQYF. In DNA, the CDR3 is TGTGCCAGCAGACTATCTAGCGGGAGGGGCGAAGGCACAGATACGCAGTATTTT.

This clonotype turned up a few times. The V call is TRBV19, the J call TRBJ2-5; TRBD1 agrees at 7 bases. The CDR3 loop spans 16 amino acids. V was pared by 1 base and J by 1 base, with 6 bases of the junction left unmatched. Germline assignment: CDR1 LNHDA and CDR2 SQIVND (reference sequence). The CDR3 is CASSIADRAGQETQYF. The CDR3 bases are TGTGCCAGTAGTATAGCCGACAGGGCCGGCCAAGAGACCCAGTACTTC. Full variable domain (missing parts from reference TRBV19 and TRBJ2-5): DGGITQSPKYLFRKEGQNVTLSCEQNLNHDAMYWYRQDPGQGLRLIYYSQIVNDFQKGDIAEGYSVSREKKESFPLTVTSAQKNPTAFYLCASSIADRAGQETQYFGPGTRLLVL.

This clonotype came up a few times. The V gene is TRBV4-3, the J gene TRBJ2-1, with D hard to call. The V gene lost 0 bases and the J gene lost 0 bases, with 9 bases spanning the gap. CDR1 and CDR2 from the germline V gene are LGHNA and YSLEER. The CDR3 is made up of 16 amino acids. The DNA for the CDR3 is TGCGCCAGCAGCCAAGAGATGTCAAGCTCCTACAATGAGCAGTTCTTC. Its protein product is CASSQEMSSSYNEQFF.

In its sample, this clonotype was seen many times. V and J are TRBV27 and TRBJ2-4; the match to TRBD2 covers 7 bases. Unmatched junction bases numbered 4, after V lost 2 bases and J lost 0 bases. Germline V gene sequence: CDR1 MNHEY, CDR2 SMNVEV (reference sequence). This CDR3 has 16 amino acids. The CDR3 DNA is TGTGCCAGCAGTTTAATGGGGGGGATAGCCAAAAACATTCAGTACTTC. Translating it yields CASSLMGGIAKNIQYF.

The V and J genes are TRBV7-3 and TRBJ2-3, with TRBD2 identical over 7 bases. This CDR3 region has 15 residues. Germline values: CDR1 SGHTA, CDR2 FQGTGA. The junction had 6 bases not matched to a gene; V was cut back by 4 bases and J by 2 bases. Here the CDR3 reads CASSSSGTNTDTQYF. The CDR3 bases are TGTGCCAGCAGCTCCTCCGGGACTAACACAGATACGCAGTATTTT.

This clonotype was counted a few times. This sequence joins TRBV6-5 and TRBJ2-7; possibly TRBD2 for D (6 bases). Germline V CDR1 and CDR2: MNHEY, SVGAGI. The CDR3 totals 14 residues. The V end lost 6 bases, the J end lost 1 base, and 13 bases lay between the germline ends. In nucleotides, the CDR3 is TGTGCCAGCAGCCGCGGTCTAGCGTCCTACGAGCAGTACTTC. Translating it yields CASSRGLASYEQYF.

The table lists this clonotype with a few counts. The chain has TRBV6-1 and TRBJ2-1, with 10 bases aligning to TRBD2. CDR3 length equals 18 residues. Germline V CDR1 and CDR2: MNHNS, SASEGT. V lost 1 base to trimming and J lost 7 bases; unmatched junction nucleotides: 13. DNA for the CDR3: TGTGCCAGCAGTGAAGTGGTTAGCGGGAGGTCTACTAGGAATGAGCAGTTCTTC. It yields the protein CASSEVVSGRSTRNEQFF.